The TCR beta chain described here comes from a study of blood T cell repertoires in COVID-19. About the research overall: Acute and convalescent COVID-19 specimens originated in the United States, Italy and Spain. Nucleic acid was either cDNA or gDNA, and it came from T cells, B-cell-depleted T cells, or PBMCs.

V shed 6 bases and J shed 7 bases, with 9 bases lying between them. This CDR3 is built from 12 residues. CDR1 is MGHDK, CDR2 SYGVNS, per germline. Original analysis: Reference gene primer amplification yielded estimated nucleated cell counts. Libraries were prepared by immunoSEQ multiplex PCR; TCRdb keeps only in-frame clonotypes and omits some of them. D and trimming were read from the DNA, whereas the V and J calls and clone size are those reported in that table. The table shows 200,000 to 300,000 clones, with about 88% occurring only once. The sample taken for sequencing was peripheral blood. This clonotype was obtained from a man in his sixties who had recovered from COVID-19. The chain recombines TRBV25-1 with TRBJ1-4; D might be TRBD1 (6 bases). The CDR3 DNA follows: TGTGCCAGCAGACAGGGAATTGAAAAACTGTTTTTT. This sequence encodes CASRQGIEKLFF.